This entry describes one TCR beta chain. These data come from a study of blood T cell repertoires in COVID-19. Overall study: Collection of acute and convalescent COVID-19 samples took place in the United States, Italy and Spain. Sample material is recorded as cDNA or gDNA derived from T cells, B-cell-depleted T cells, or PBMCs.

Per the germline V gene, CDR1 is SEHNR and CDR2 is FQNEAQ (reference sequence). This CDR3 region has 17 residues. With 2 bases removed from V and 0 bases from J, the gap between germline ends came to 11 bases. In the authors' methods: Amplification of reference gene primers provided the estimated nucleated cell counts. The protocol was immunoSEQ multiplex PCR, while the TCRdb copy is restricted to in-frame clones and leaves out a portion. V, J and clone size are those of that table, while D and trimming were read from the DNA. Here the sample spans about 210,000 clones, around 92% being singletons. The V gene is TRBV7-9, the J gene TRBJ1-6; D perhaps matches TRBD1 (6 bases). Sample: peripheral blood. The TCR sequence derives from a man younger than 40 with acute or convalescent COVID-19. DNA of the CDR3: TGTGCCAGCAGCTTACCAGGGGAGAGCTCCTATAATTCACCCCTCCACTTT. Translated, it gives CASSLPGESSYNSPLHF.